Given below is one T cell receptor beta chain in context. The V and J ends lost 3 bases and 5 bases, in that order; junction bases with no gene match: 6. This CDR3 is 14 amino acids long. CDR1 and CDR2 (germline): MDHEN, SYDVKM. This entry comes from a study of blood T cell repertoires in COVID-19. On the study more broadly: Specimens from acute and convalescent COVID-19 originated in the United States, Italy and Spain. PBMCs, B-cell-depleted T cells, or T cells provided the cDNA or gDNA that made up the material.

As handled by the study authors: Reference gene primer amplification yielded estimated nucleated cell counts. Method: immunoSEQ multiplex PCR; TCRdb's copy keeps in-frame clones and lacks some. That table is the source of V, J and clone size, and D and trimming were worked out from the DNA. The sample holds fewer than 250,000 clones, around nine tenths seen once. The receptor's source is a woman aged 60-75 years who had recovered from COVID-19. The material sequenced was peripheral blood. The genes are TRBV28 and TRBJ1-2; 7 bases agree with TRBD1. The CDR3 DNA sequence: TGTGCCAGCAGTTTTCTTGACAGGGTATATGGCTACACCTTC. Translating it yields CASSFLDRVYGYTF.